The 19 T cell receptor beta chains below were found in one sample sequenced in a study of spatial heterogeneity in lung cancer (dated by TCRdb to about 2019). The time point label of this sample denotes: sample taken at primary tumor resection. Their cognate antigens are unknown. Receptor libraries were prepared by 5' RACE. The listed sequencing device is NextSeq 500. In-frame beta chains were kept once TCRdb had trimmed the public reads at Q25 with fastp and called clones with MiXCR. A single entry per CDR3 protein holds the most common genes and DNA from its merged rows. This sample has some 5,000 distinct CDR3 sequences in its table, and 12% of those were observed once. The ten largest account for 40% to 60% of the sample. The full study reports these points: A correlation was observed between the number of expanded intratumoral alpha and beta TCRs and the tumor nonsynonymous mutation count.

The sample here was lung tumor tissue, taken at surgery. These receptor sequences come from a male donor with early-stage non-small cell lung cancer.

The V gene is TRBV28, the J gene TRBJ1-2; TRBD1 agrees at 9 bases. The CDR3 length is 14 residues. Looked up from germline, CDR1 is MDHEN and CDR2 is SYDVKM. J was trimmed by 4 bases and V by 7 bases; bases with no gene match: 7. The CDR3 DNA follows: TGTGCCAGCACAGGGACAGGGAAGGTCTATGGCTACACCTTC. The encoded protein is CASTGTGKVYGYTF.

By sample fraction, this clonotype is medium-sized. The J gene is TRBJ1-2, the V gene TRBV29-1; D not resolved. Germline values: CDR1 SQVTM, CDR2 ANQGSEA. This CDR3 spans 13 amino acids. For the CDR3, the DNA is TGCGGAGAGCATAGGCCCGATAACTATGGCTACACCTTC. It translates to CGEHRPDNYGYTF.

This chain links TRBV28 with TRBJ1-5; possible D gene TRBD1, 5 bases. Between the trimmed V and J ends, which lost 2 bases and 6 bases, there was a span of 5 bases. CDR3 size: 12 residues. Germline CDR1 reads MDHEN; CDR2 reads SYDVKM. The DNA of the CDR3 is TGTGCCAGCAGTTTAAGGGGTCAGCCCCAGCATTTT. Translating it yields CASSLRGQPQHF.

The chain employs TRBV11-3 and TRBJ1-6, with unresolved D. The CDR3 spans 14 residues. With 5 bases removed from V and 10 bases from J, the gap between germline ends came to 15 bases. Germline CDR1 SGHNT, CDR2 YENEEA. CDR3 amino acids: CASSITTARSPLHF. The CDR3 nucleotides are TGTGCCAGCAGCATCACAACAGCTAGGTCACCCCTCCACTTT.

CDR3 in DNA: TGTGCCAGCAGCCAGGGGGTGGCTACGCAGTATTTT. It translates to CASSQGVATQYF. This rearrangement joins TRBV14 to TRBJ2-3; either TRBD1 or TRBD2 may fit D (5 bases each). CDR1 is SGHDN, CDR2 FVKESK, per germline. The CDR3 runs to 12 residues. V dropped 3 bases and J dropped 8 bases, with 9 bases sitting between them.

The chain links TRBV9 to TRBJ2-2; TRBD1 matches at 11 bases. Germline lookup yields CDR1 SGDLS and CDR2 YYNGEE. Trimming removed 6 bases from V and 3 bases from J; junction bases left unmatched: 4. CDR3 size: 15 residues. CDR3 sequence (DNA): TGTGCCAGCACCCGGGACAGGGGGTACACCGGGGAGCTGTTTTTT. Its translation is CASTRDRGYTGELFF.

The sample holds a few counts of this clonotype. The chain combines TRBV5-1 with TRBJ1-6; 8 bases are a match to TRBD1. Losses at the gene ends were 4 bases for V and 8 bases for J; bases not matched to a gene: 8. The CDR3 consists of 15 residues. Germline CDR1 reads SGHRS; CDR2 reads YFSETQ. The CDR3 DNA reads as TGCGCCAGCAGCGGCGGACAGGGAAAAGATTCACCCCTCCACTTT. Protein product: CASSGGQGKDSPLHF.

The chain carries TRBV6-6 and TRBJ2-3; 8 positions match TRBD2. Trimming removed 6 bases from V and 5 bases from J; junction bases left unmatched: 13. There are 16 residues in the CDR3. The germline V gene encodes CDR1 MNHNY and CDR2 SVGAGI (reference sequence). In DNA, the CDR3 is TGTGCCAGCAGCGTACTACCAGCGGGGGCCGGAGATACGCAGTATTTT. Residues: CASSVLPAGAGDTQYF.

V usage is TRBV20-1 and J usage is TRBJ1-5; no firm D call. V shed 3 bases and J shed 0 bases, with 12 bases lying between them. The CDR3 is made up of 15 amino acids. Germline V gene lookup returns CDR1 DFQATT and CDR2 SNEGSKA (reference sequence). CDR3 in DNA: TGCAGTGCTAGCGACGGACTTTATAGCAATCAGCCCCAGCATTTT. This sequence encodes CSASDGLYSNQPQHF.

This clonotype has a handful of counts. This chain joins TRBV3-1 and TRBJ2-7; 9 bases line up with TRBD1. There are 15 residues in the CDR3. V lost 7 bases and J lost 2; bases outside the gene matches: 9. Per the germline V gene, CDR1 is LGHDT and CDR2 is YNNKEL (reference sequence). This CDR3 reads CASTEGDRETYEQYF. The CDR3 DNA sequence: TGTGCCAGCACCGAAGGGGACAGGGAAACCTACGAGCAGTACTTC.

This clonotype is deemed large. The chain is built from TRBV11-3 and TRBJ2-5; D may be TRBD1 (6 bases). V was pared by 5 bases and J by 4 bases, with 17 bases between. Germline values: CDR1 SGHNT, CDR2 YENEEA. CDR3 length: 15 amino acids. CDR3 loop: CASSTGQTLIETQYF. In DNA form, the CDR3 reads TGTGCCAGCAGCACCGGACAGACCCTAATAGAGACCCAGTACTTC.

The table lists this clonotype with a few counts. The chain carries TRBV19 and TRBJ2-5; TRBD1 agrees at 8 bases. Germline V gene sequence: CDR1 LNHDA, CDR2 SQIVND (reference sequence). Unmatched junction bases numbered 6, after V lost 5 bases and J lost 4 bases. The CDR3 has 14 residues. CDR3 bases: TGTGCCAGTAGTCCCGGACAGGGCGGAGAGACCCAGTACTTC. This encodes CASSPGQGGETQYF. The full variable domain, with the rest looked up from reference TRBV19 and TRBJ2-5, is DGGITQSPKYLFRKEGQNVTLSCEQNLNHDAMYWYRQDPGQGLRLIYYSQIVNDFQKGDIAEGYSVSREKKESFPLTVTSAQKNPTAFYLCASSPGQGGETQYFGPGTRLLVL.

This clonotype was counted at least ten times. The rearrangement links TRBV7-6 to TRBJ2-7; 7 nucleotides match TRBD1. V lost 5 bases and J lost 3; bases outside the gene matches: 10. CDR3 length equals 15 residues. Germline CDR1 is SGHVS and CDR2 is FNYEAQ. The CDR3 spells CASSPGGHRGYEQYF. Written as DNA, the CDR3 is TGTGCCAGCAGCCCAGGGGGACATCGGGGCTACGAGCAGTACTTC.

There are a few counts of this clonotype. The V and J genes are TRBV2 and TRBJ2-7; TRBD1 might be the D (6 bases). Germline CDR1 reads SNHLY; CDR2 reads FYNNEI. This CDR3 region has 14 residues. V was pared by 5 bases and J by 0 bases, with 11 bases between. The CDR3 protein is CASSRDRYSYEQYF. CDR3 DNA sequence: TGTGCCAGCAGTCGTGACAGGTACTCCTACGAGCAGTACTTC.

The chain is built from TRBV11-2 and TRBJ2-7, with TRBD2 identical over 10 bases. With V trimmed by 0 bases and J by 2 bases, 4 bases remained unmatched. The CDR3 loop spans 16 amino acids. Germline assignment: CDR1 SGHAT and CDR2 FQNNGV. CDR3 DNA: TGTGCCAGCAGCTTAGACCTGAGCGGGAGGGCCTACGAGCAGTACGTC. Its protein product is CASSLDLSGRAYEQYV.

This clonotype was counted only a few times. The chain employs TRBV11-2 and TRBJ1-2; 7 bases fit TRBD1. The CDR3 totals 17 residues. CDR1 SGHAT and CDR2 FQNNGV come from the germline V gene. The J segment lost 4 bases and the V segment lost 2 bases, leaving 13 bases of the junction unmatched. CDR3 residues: CASSLTRHHRGLYGYTF. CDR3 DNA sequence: TGTGCCAGCAGCTTAACGCGTCACCACAGGGGTCTCTATGGCTACACCTTC.

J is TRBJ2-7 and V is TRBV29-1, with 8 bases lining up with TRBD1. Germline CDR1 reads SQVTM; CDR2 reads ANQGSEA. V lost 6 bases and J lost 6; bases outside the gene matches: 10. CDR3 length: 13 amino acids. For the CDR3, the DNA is TGCAGCGTCCTCACCACCGGGACAGGCGAGCAGTACTTC. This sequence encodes CSVLTTGTGEQYF.

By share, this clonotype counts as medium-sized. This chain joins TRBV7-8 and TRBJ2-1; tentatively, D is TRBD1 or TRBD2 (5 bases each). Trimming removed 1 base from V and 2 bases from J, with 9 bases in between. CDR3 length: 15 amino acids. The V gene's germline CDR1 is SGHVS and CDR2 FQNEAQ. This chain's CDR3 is CASSLEGTTYNEQFF. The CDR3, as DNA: TGTGCCAGCAGCTTAGAGGGGACCACCTACAATGAGCAGTTCTTC.

The CDR3 DNA reads as TGCAGCGTCGACTGGGGGGACGAGGACAATGAGCAGTTCTTC. Encoded protein: CSVDWGDEDNEQFF. The gene calls are TRBV29-1 and TRBJ2-1, with D perhaps matching TRBD2 (6 bases). CDR1 is SQVTM and CDR2 is ANQGSEA in the germline V gene. Between the trimmed V and J ends, which lost 6 bases and 5 bases, there was a span of 17 bases. The CDR3 sequence is 14 residues long.